Included here is one T cell receptor (beta chain) sequence, with context. Measured with immunoSEQ multiplex PCR; TCRdb has only the in-frame clones, and not every one. Of 450,000 to 650,000 clones listed, around three quarters were seen once; the top ten hold about 12%. The entry originates in a study of shared clonotypes between healthy human individuals. V lost 5 bases and J 0 bases, leaving 6 bases between the germline ends. Germline values: CDR1 SGHRS, CDR2 YFSETQ. CDR3 length: 13 residues. Sequencing input: PBMCs. The receptor was isolated from a woman aged 35 to 49 in good health. Some clones in this sample may be carry-over from other donors' samples. V gene TRBV5-1 combines with J gene TRBJ2-1; D is perhaps TRBD2 (5 bases). CDR3 amino acids: CASRGSSYNEQFF. CDR3 DNA sequence: TGCGCCAGCAGGGGGAGCTCCTACAATGAGCAGTTCTTC.